The T cell receptor (beta chain) described here comes from a study of blood T cell repertoires in COVID-19. Study-level background: The analysed material was cDNA or gDNA that came from T cells, B-cell-depleted T cells, or PBMCs.

Clones were read by immunoSEQ multiplex PCR, and TCRdb kept only the in-frame ones, dropping some. This table has 400,000 to 450,000 clones, 90% appearing once. Comment on this clone: The sample carries other DNA sequences with the same CDR3.

Participants were placed into cohorts based on the clinical history they reported. The sequence was obtained from a man aged 18 to 30 who had recovered from COVID-19. The sequenced sample consisted of PBMCs or T cells enriched from blood (not recorded which).

CDR3: CASSPSGDGYTF. CDR3 DNA sequence: TGTGCCAGCTCACCGTCCGGGGATGGCTACACCTTC. This chain joins TRBV18 and TRBJ1-2; D gene uncertain. This CDR3 is 12 amino acids long. Trimming stripped 3 bases from V and 6 bases from J, with 8 bases between. Looked up from germline, CDR1 is KGHSH and CDR2 is LQKENI.